Below, 4 T cell receptor beta chains from the same sample are listed, as sequenced in a study of CD8+ T cells in alopecia areata. Treatment here: oral pan-JAK inhibitor, 5-10 mg twice daily. RNA was isolated and reverse transcribed to cDNA, the sequencing template. Profiled with immunoSEQ multiplex PCR; TCRdb holds only in-frame clones, not every one. The repertoire holds 200,000 to 250,000 clones, 50% to 75% seen once, with around 3.9% in the top ten. Specimen: CD4+ T cells sorted from blood, collected at week 4, from a patient treated with tofacitinib. These receptors were obtained from a human donor with alopecia areata.

This clone has only one observation. V is TRBV6-6 and J is TRBJ2-1; D is undetermined. The CDR3 contains 13 residues. Trimming shortened V by 2 bases and J by 5 bases, and 7 bases separated the two germline ends. In germline, CDR1 is MNHNY, CDR2 SVGAGI (reference sequence). In nucleotides, the CDR3 is TGTGCCAGCAGTTACGGTCGGAACAATGAGCAGTTCTTC. Amino acid sequence: CASSYGRNNEQFF.

The chain combines TRBV30 with TRBJ1-5; D call uncertain. Trimming left V 4 bases short and J 2 bases short, with 6 bases between. The CDR3 is 12 amino acids. Per the germline V gene, CDR1 is GTSNPN and CDR2 is SVGIG (reference sequence). The CDR3, as DNA: TGTGCCTGGACCAGAGGCAATCAGCCCCAGCATTTT. Protein sequence: CAWTRGNQPQHF.

CDR3 sequence reads: CASSMQGYNEQFF. Here the CDR3 DNA reads TGTGCCAGTAGTATGCAGGGATACAATGAGCAGTTCTTC. The chain is built from TRBV19 and TRBJ2-1, with a weak D call TRBD1 (5 bases). Germline CDR1 and CDR2: LNHDA and SQIVND (reference sequence). Trimming pared 3 bases from V and 4 bases from J, leaving 7 bases between. The CDR3 has 13 amino acids.

This clone was picked up a small number of times. Written as DNA, the CDR3 is TGCGCCAGCAGCTCGACTAGTAGAAATGAGCAGTTCTTC. This encodes CASSSTSRNEQFF. The chain joins TRBV5-1 to TRBJ2-1; tentatively, D is TRBD2 (6 bases). This CDR3 is 13 amino acids long. Germline V gives CDR1 SGHRS, CDR2 YFSETQ. Trimming pared 3 bases from V and 7 bases from J, leaving 11 bases between.